The clone carrying this T cell receptor (beta chain) was counted a few times. Its antigen is unknown. TCR beta CDR3 region amplification was performed from RNA transcripts. The HTBI set primed first-round TCR CDR3 RT-PCR. MiXCR, applied by TCRdb to the multiplex PCR reads, yields one record per CDR3 protein. The repertoire consists of approximately 380,000 distinct CDR3 sequences, with over 12% occurring once and the leading ten covering around 27%. Out of approximately 10 ml of fresh peripheral blood came the PBMCs. The record originates from a study of T cells in Graves' hyperthyroidism and ophthalmopathy. Across the whole study: Before any treatment, at initial diagnosis, peripheral blood was collected. Study observations and caveats: In validation, the model predicted ophthalmopathy. These predictions came a median about 6.5 months before onset. Researchers report that a 13 V-J model separated ophthalmopathy from stable hyperthyroidism.

Trimming cost V 3 bases and J 3 bases, with 10 bases left between them. The CDR3 consists of 14 residues. Germline V gene lookup returns CDR1 SGHVS and CDR2 FQNEAQ. The chain employs TRBV7-8 and TRBJ2-3, with D perhaps assigned TRBD1 or TRBD2 (5 bases each). This sequence originates from a man aged 45-60 years with Graves' ophthalmopathy. Sequenced sample: blood. CDR3 nucleotides: TGTGCCAGCAGCTTTCCGGGACCGACAGATACGCAGTATTTT. Amino acids: CASSFPGPTDTQYF.